These 3 T cell receptor beta chains originate from one sample sequenced in a study of CD8 T cells in Susac syndrome. RNA was extracted with the RNeasy kit, and a quantity of roughly 0.45 to 1 ug was reverse transcribed using random hexamers. TCRdb re-called the immunoSEQ multiplex PCR reads through MiXCR, storing one row per CDR3 protein. The data show tens of thousands of distinct CDR3 sequences, more than 85% seen once. Sequencing was carried out using CD8+ T cells from PBMCs. These receptors all come from a human donor with multiple sclerosis.

This rearrangement joins TRBV6-4 to TRBJ2-3; 9 bases are shared with TRBD2. With 2 bases clipped from V and 2 bases from J, the junction kept 2 bases outside the gene matches. The CDR3 has 15 residues. CDR1 MRHNA and CDR2 SNTAGT come from the germline V gene. The CDR3 here is CASSDGGGATDTQYF. The CDR3 DNA reads TGTGCCAGCAGTGACGGCGGGGGGGCCACAGATACGCAGTATTTT.

The chain uses TRBV7-9 and TRBJ1-4; D possibly corresponds to TRBD1 (5 bases). CDR3 length equals 12 residues. Germline CDR1 is SEHNR and CDR2 is FQNEAQ (reference sequence). The CDR3 sequence: CAIDRTNEKLFF. CDR3 sequence (DNA): TGTGCAATAGACAGAACTAATGAAAAACTGTTTTTT.

The chain uses TRBV20-1 and TRBJ2-7; 10 nucleotides match TRBD2. V gave up 6 bases and J gave up 4 bases; unmatched junction bases: 9. This CDR3 comprises 14 residues. Germline V gene data show CDR1 as DFQATT and CDR2 as SNEGSKA (reference sequence). This CDR3 is CSARPSGRDYEQYF. CDR3 sequence (DNA): TGCAGTGCAAGGCCTAGCGGGAGAGATTACGAGCAGTACTTC.